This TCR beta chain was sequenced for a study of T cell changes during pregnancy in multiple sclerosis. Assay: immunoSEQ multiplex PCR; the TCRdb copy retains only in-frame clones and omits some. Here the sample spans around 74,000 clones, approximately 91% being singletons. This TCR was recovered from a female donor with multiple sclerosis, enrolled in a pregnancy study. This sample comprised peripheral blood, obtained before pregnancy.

The CDR3 spells CASSRGTSGTGELFF. In DNA, the CDR3 is TGTGCCAGCAGTCGTGGGACTAGCGGTACCGGGGAGCTGTTTTTT. V usage is TRBV7-7 and J usage is TRBJ2-2, with 11 nucleotides matching TRBD2. V lost 6 bases to trimming and J lost 5 bases; unmatched junction nucleotides: 5. The CDR3 runs to 15 residues. The germline V gene encodes CDR1 SSHAT and CDR2 FNYEAQ (reference sequence).